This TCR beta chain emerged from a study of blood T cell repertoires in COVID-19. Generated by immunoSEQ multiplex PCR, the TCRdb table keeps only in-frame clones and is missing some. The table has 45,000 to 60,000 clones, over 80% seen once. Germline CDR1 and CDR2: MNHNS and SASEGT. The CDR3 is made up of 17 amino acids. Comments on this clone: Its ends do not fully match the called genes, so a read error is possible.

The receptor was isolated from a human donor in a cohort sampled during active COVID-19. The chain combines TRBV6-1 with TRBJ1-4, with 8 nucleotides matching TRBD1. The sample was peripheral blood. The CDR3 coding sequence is TGTGCCAGCAGGGAAGCAGGGGGCTGGACTTTAAATGAAAAACTGTTTTTT. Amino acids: CASREAGGWTLNEKLFF.